One sample yielded the 7 T cell receptor beta chains listed below, sequenced in a study of cytomegalovirus exposure and HLA in healthy donors. It was with 60 Vbeta and 13 Jbeta primers that the PCR ran. Only in-frame clones appear in the TCRdb table, and some are missing; sequencing was by immunoSEQ multiplex PCR. The table includes about 130,000 clones, around three quarters detected once. Sequencing was done on a sample of PBMCs. Receptors originate from a woman aged 55-75 years in good health and CMV-seropositive.

The rearrangement uses TRBV6-5 and TRBJ1-2; D not resolved. This CDR3 comprises 13 residues. Germline CDR1 MNHEY, CDR2 SVGAGI. V was pared by 3 bases and J by 5 bases, with 10 bases between. Here the CDR3 DNA reads TGTGCCAGCAGTTATCGAGGACTTTATGGCTACACCTTC. Residues: CASSYRGLYGYTF.

The chain employs TRBV5-6 and TRBJ2-3; no firm D call. Trimming left V 0 bases short and J 6 bases short, with 8 bases between. The germline CDR1 and CDR2 sequences are SGHDT and YYEEEE. The CDR3 is made up of 13 amino acids. The CDR3 here is CASSLGASDTQYF. The CDR3 DNA reads TGTGCCAGCAGCTTGGGAGCGTCGGATACGCAGTATTTT.

V usage is TRBV30 and J usage is TRBJ1-2, with 7 bases aligning to TRBD1. The germline CDR1 and CDR2 sequences are GTSNPN and SVGIG (reference sequence). J was trimmed by 4 bases and V by 5 bases; bases with no gene match: 4. This CDR3 has 12 amino acids. The CDR3 sequence: CAWVAGGYGYTF. The CDR3 DNA reads as TGTGCCTGGGTGGCAGGGGGCTATGGCTACACCTTC. Full variable domain (missing parts from reference TRBV30 and TRBJ1-2): SQTIHQWPATLVQPVGSPLSLECTVEGTSNPNLYWYRQAAGRGLQLLFYSVGIGQISSEVPQNLSASRPQDRQFILSSKKLLLSDSGFYLCAWVAGGYGYTFGSGTRLTVV.

The V and J genes are TRBV7-6 and TRBJ2-3, with D unclear. Germline lookup yields CDR1 SGHVS and CDR2 FNYEAQ. The CDR3 is made up of 14 amino acids. V shed 2 bases and J shed 3 bases, with 9 bases lying between them. CDR3 bases: TGTGCCAGCAGCTTAACACAGCTTACAGATACGCAGTATTTT. Residues: CASSLTQLTDTQYF.

V usage is TRBV5-6 and J usage is TRBJ2-3; 11 bases match TRBD2. This CDR3 has 15 amino acids. The junction had 7 bases not matched to a gene; V was cut back by 4 bases and J by 6 bases. CDR1 SGHDT and CDR2 YYEEEE come from the germline V gene. The CDR3 reads CASSAPTSGGDTQYF. CDR3 nucleotides: TGTGCCAGCAGCGCGCCCACTAGCGGGGGCGATACGCAGTATTTT.

The gene calls are TRBV7-3 and TRBJ1-1; a weak D match, TRBD1 (6 bases). The CDR3 loop spans 18 amino acids. Germline V gene sequence: CDR1 SGHTA, CDR2 FQGTGA. Trimming pared 5 bases from V and 2 bases from J, leaving 24 bases between. CDR3 in amino acids: CASSPRHMRAGENTEAFF. Here the CDR3 DNA reads TGTGCCAGCAGCCCCCGACACATGCGGGCAGGGGAAAACACTGAAGCTTTCTTT.

This clone was picked up a small number of times. The chain employs TRBV29-1 and TRBJ1-1; D is uncertain. The CDR3 contains 13 residues. Trimming removed 3 bases from V and 0 bases from J, with 8 bases in between. Germline V lookup: CDR1 SQVTM, CDR2 ANQGSEA. CDR3 DNA: TGCAGCGTTGATAGGGAGGTGAACACTGAAGCTTTCTTT. Translating gives CSVDREVNTEAFF.